One and the same sample provided the 23 T cell receptor beta chains below, sequenced in a study of blood T cell repertoires in COVID-19 (dated by TCRdb to 2019 to 2021). The library was generated by the immunoSEQ multiplex PCR assay. In its TCRdb copy, this immuneACCESS table keeps in-frame sequences only and misses some clones. Where compared with another copy, unresolved V genes explain less than half of these, and the others have no known cause. This sample is represented by about 82,000 clones; 85% of them were singletons. The ten largest clones represent 18% of the sample. The sequenced material came from peripheral blood. Source of these receptors: an elderly man with active or convalescent COVID-19.

This rearrangement joins TRBV28 to TRBJ1-5; possibly TRBD1 for D (6 bases). CDR3 length equals 13 residues. The V and J ends lost 6 bases and 3 bases respectively, with 9 bases between them. Germline CDR1 and CDR2: MDHEN and SYDVKM. The DNA of the CDR3 is TGTGCCAGCAGGAGGGGGATCAATCAGCCCCAGCATTTT. Its protein product is CASRRGINQPQHF. The full variable domain, with the rest looked up from reference TRBV28 and TRBJ1-5, is DVKVTQSSRYLVKRTGEKVFLECVQDMDHENMFWYRQDPGLGLRLIYFSYDVKMKEKGDIPEGYSVSREKKERFSLILESASTNQTSMYLCASRRGINQPQHFGDGTRLSIL.

This clone was found once. The chain combines TRBV6-5 with TRBJ1-5, with D unclear. V was clipped by 5 bases and J by 2 bases, with 13 bases between them. This CDR3 has 15 residues. Germline V lookup: CDR1 MNHEY, CDR2 SVGAGI. This CDR3 is CASSPLTEGNQPQHF. The CDR3 nucleotides are TGTGCCAGCAGTCCTTTGACTGAGGGCAATCAGCCCCAGCATTTT.

The rearrangement joins TRBV3-1 (or the pseudogene TRBV3-2) to TRBJ1-5; D remains ambiguous. The CDR3 extends over 14 amino acids. CDR1 and CDR2 (germline): LGHDT, YNNKEL (reference sequence). Trimming removed 1 base from V and 2 bases from J, with 6 bases in between. This CDR3 reads CASSQGEGNQPQHF. The CDR3 DNA reads as TGTGCCAGCAGCCAAGGGGAGGGCAATCAGCCCCAGCATTTT.

This chain links TRBV2 with TRBJ2-7; D is ambiguous. Germline V lookup: CDR1 SNHLY, CDR2 FYNNEI. The CDR3 has 12 amino acids. Trimming left V 4 bases short and J 7 bases short, with 11 bases between. The CDR3 nucleotides are TGTGCCAGCAGTGGGCCGGGTCTTGAGCAGTACGTC. This encodes CASSGPGLEQYV.

The chain links TRBV5-6 to TRBJ1-1; no clear D gene. The V gene lost 1 base and the J gene lost 4 bases, with 17 bases spanning the gap. The germline gives CDR1 SGHDT, CDR2 YYEEEE. The CDR3 runs to 16 residues. CDR3 sequence: CASSLFFPGEATEAFF. The CDR3 DNA reads TGTGCCAGCAGCTTGTTCTTCCCCGGGGAGGCCACTGAAGCTTTCTTT.

This chain links TRBV20-1 with TRBJ2-3, with D possibly TRBD2 on 6 matching bases. Per the germline V gene, CDR1 is DFQATT and CDR2 is SNEGSKA (reference sequence). V was cut by 6 bases and J by 6 bases, with 19 bases left in between. The CDR3 runs 14 residues. Written as DNA, the CDR3 is TGCAGTGCCAGTCGGGACTGGGGAGAGGATACGCAGTATTTT. This sequence encodes CSASRDWGEDTQYF.

The count of this clone is one. The chain employs TRBV27 and TRBJ2-1; possible D gene TRBD1, 6 bases. The CDR3 runs 17 residues. Germline assignment: CDR1 MNHEY and CDR2 SMNVEV (reference sequence). The germline V and J ends were trimmed by 2 bases and 5 bases, with 19 bases remaining between them. CDR3 residues: CASSLRRNRVLDNEQFF. The CDR3 bases are TGTGCCAGCAGTTTACGCCGCAACAGGGTCCTGGACAATGAGCAGTTCTTC.

CDR3 residues: CASSQEYPTVNQPQHF. The CDR3 nucleotides read TGCGCCAGCAGCCAAGAGTACCCGACAGTCAATCAGCCCCAGCATTTT. The rearrangement joins TRBV4-1 to TRBJ1-5; possible D gene TRBD1, 5 bases. Germline CDR1 reads MGHRA; CDR2 reads YSYEKL. CDR3 length: 16 amino acids. The V end was cut by 0 bases, the J end by 3 bases, with 12 bases between.

This sequence joins TRBV3-1 (or the pseudogene TRBV3-2) and TRBJ2-4, with D possibly matching TRBD2 (6 bases). The CDR3 is 16 amino acids. V was pared by 0 bases and J by 7 bases, with 16 bases between. Germline CDR1 LGHDT, CDR2 YNNKEL (reference sequence). The CDR3 protein is CASSQDYRGWKNIQYF. The DNA of the CDR3 is TGTGCCAGCAGCCAAGATTACCGGGGGTGGAAGAACATTCAGTACTTC.

The chain has TRBV19 and TRBJ1-5, with D unresolved. The germline CDR1 and CDR2 sequences are LNHDA and SQIVND (reference sequence). Trimming removed 1 base at V and 7 bases at J, with 14 bases between. The CDR3 contains 15 residues. CDR3 sequence (DNA): TGTGCCAGTAGTATAGGCGGCAGAAGAACCCAGCCCCAGCATTTT. This gives the protein CASSIGGRRTQPQHF. The variable domain in full, with the rest retrieved from reference TRBV19 and TRBJ1-5, is DGGITQSPKYLFRKEGQNVTLSCEQNLNHDAMYWYRQDPGQGLRLIYYSQIVNDFQKGDIAEGYSVSREKKESFPLTVTSAQKNPTAFYLCASSIGGRRTQPQHFGDGTRLSIL.

The gene calls are TRBV6-5 and TRBJ1-1, with 8 nucleotides matching TRBD1. Unmatched junction bases numbered 5, after V lost 2 bases and J lost 0 bases. Per the germline V gene, CDR1 is MNHEY and CDR2 is SVGAGI. The CDR3 is 16 amino acids. CDR3 in amino acids: CASSYGQGYLNTEAFF. Written as DNA, the CDR3 is TGTGCCAGCAGTTACGGACAGGGATATCTGAACACTGAAGCTTTCTTT.

The chain recombines TRBV4-2 with TRBJ2-7; possibly TRBD2 for D (5 bases). From germline, CDR1 is LGHNA and CDR2 YNFKEQ. The CDR3 consists of 14 residues. V lost 3 bases and J 6 bases, leaving 15 bases between the germline ends. The DNA for the CDR3 is TGTGCCAGCAGCCAGAGCGAGGGATGGGGCGAGCAGTACGTC. This translates into CASSQSEGWGEQYV.

This clone showed up just a few times. The chain uses TRBV10-3 and TRBJ2-1, with TRBD2 matching 7 bases. Trimming removed 2 bases from V and 1 base from J; junction bases left unmatched: 5. The CDR3 has 16 residues. Germline V gene data show CDR1 as ENHRY and CDR2 as SYGVKD. CDR3 loop: CAISEGGGRSYNEQFF. The CDR3 nucleotides are TGTGCCATCAGTGAGGGCGGCGGGAGATCCTACAATGAGCAGTTCTTC.

Here the CDR3 reads CSVGRDRRYNEQFF. Written as DNA, the CDR3 is TGCAGCGTTGGCCGGGACAGGCGGTACAATGAGCAGTTCTTC. The V call is TRBV29-1, the J call TRBJ2-1; the match to TRBD1 covers 8 bases. The CDR3 loop spans 14 amino acids. In germline, CDR1 is SQVTM, CDR2 ANQGSEA. V gave up 4 bases and J gave up 4 bases; unmatched junction bases: 6.

The DNA of the CDR3 is TGTGCCATCACCAAGGACAGGGTGAACACTGAAGCTTTCTTT. This encodes CAITKDRVNTEAFF. J is TRBJ1-1 and V is TRBV10-3; 8 nucleotides line up with TRBD1. CDR3 length: 14 amino acids. CDR1 and CDR2 from the germline V gene are ENHRY and SYGVKD. V lost 7 bases, J lost 0 bases, and 4 bases stayed unmatched.

The J gene is TRBJ2-1, the V gene TRBV2; weak D call: TRBD2 (5 bases). This CDR3 is built from 13 residues. V lost 8 bases and J lost 8, with 16 bases in between. Germline V lookup: CDR1 SNHLY, CDR2 FYNNEI. DNA of the CDR3: TGTGCCAGCTATGAGGGTGGGGTGGATGAGCAGTTCTTC. Its translation: CASYEGGVDEQFF.

The V gene is TRBV11-3, the J gene TRBJ2-5; 7 positions agree with TRBD1. Germline CDR1 and CDR2: SGHNT and YENEEA. Losses at the gene ends were 5 bases for V and 3 bases for J; bases not matched to a gene: 6. The CDR3 sequence is 14 residues long. The CDR3 sequence is CASSLRQGEETQYF. CDR3 bases: TGTGCCAGCAGCCTTCGACAGGGTGAAGAGACCCAGTACTTC.

This clone has only a few counts. J is TRBJ1-3 and V is TRBV5-6; D is unresolved. Per the germline V gene, CDR1 is SGHDT and CDR2 is YYEEEE. With 1 base removed from V and 1 base from J, the gap between germline ends came to 12 bases. The CDR3 is 16 residues long. Here the CDR3 DNA reads TGTGCCAGCAGCTTGCGTCCGGGAAGGTCTGGAAACACCATATATTTT. Translating gives CASSLRPGRSGNTIYF.

The rearrangement joins TRBV18 to TRBJ1-6; TRBD1 matches 8 bases. The length of the CDR3 is 14 residues. J was trimmed by 10 bases and V by 4 bases; bases with no gene match: 6. CDR1 KGHSH and CDR2 LQKENI come from the germline V gene. This CDR3 is CASSLGQENSPLHF. Written as DNA, the CDR3 is TGTGCCAGCTCACTGGGACAGGAGAACTCACCCCTCCACTTT.

Only one count was recorded for this clone. The V call is TRBV20-1, the J call TRBJ1-3; tentatively, D is TRBD1 (6 bases). Germline loops: CDR1 DFQATT, CDR2 SNEGSKA (reference sequence). V was pared by 3 bases and J by 7 bases, with 19 bases between. CDR3 length: 15 amino acids. The CDR3, as DNA: TGCAGTGCTAGTTCAACCACAGGGCCAGGGAACACCATATATTTT. It yields the protein CSASSTTGPGNTIYF.

The rearrangement links TRBV29-1 to TRBJ1-1, with D hard to call. With 4 bases removed from V and 2 bases from J, the gap between germline ends came to 8 bases. Germline CDR1 reads SQVTM; CDR2 reads ANQGSEA. The CDR3 runs 12 residues. Here the CDR3 DNA reads TGCAGCGTTGGACACCTTAACACTGAAGCTTTCTTT. It codes for CSVGHLNTEAFF.

The chain couples TRBV11-2 to TRBJ2-7; tentatively, D is TRBD2 (6 bases). This CDR3 region has 16 residues. Trimming took 1 base from V and 0 from J, leaving 13 bases between them. In germline, CDR1 is SGHAT, CDR2 FQNNGV. CDR3 in DNA: TGTGCCAGCAGCTTAGGTCCAGCGGGCCTCTCCTACGAGCAGTACGTC. It specifies CASSLGPAGLSYEQYV.

The chain is built from TRBV27 and TRBJ1-6; 7 positions match TRBD1. V was pared by 5 bases and J by 8 bases, with 6 bases of the junction left unmatched. Germline CDR1 reads MNHEY; CDR2 reads SMNVEV (reference sequence). CDR3 length: 14 amino acids. CDR3 residues: CASSPVQGHSPLHF. The CDR3 DNA sequence: TGTGCCAGCAGTCCCGTACAGGGGCATTCACCCCTCCACTTT.